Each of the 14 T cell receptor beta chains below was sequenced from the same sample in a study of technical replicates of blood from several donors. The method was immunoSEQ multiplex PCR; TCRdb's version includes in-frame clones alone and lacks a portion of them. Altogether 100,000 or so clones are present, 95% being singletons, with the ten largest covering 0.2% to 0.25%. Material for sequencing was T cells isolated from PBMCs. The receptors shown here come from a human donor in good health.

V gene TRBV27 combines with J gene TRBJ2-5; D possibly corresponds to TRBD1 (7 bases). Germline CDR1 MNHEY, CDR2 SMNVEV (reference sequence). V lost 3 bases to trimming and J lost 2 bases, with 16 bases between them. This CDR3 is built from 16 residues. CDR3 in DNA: TGTGCCAGCAGTTTCGCGGGACAGAAAATTCAAGAGACCCAGTACTTC. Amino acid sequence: CASSFAGQKIQETQYF.

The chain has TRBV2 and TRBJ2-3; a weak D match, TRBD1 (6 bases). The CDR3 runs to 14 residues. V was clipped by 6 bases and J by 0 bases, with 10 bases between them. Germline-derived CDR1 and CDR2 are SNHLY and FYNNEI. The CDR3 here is CASSDTGSTDTQYF. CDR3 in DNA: TGTGCCAGCAGCGATACAGGGAGCACAGATACGCAGTATTTT.

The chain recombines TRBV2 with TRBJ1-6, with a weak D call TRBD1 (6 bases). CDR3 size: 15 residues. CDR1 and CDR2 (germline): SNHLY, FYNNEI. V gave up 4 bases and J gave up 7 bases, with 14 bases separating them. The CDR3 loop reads CASSARDKANSPLHF. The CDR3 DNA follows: TGTGCCAGCAGTGCCCGGGACAAGGCAAATTCACCCCTCCACTTT. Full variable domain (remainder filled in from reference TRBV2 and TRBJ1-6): EPEVTQTPSHQVTQMGQEVILRCVPISNHLYFYWYRQILGQKVEFLVSFYNNEISEKSEIFDDQFSVERPDGSNFTLKIRSTKLEDSAMYFCASSARDKANSPLHFGNGTRLTVT.

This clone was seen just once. The CDR3 protein is CASSVEVNQPQHF. Written as DNA, the CDR3 is TGTGCCAGCAGTGTTGAGGTAAATCAGCCCCAGCATTTT. The rearrangement uses TRBV6-5 and TRBJ1-5, with unresolved D. Germline lookup yields CDR1 MNHEY and CDR2 SVGAGI. This CDR3 is 13 amino acids long. With 5 bases removed from V and 4 bases from J, the gap between germline ends came to 9 bases.

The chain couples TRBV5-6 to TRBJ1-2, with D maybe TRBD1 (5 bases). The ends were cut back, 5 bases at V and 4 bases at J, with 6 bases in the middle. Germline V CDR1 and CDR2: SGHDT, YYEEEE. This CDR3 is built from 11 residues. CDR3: CASRQGYGYTF. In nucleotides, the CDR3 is TGTGCCAGCAGGCAGGGCTATGGCTACACCTTC.

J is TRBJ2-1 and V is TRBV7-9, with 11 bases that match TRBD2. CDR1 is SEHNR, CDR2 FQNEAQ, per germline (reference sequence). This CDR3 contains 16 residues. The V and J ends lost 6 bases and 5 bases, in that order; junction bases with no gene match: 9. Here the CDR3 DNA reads TGTGCCAGCAGTCCGCCTGTAGCGGGAGGGAACAATGAGCAGTTCTTC. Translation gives CASSPPVAGGNNEQFF.

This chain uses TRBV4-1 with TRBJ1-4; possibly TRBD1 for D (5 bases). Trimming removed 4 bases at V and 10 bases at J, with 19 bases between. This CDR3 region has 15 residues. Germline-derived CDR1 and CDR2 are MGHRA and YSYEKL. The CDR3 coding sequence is TGCGCCAGCAGCCTGTCGGCCCTCTTGGGGGGAAAACTGTTTTTT. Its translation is CASSLSALLGGKLFF.

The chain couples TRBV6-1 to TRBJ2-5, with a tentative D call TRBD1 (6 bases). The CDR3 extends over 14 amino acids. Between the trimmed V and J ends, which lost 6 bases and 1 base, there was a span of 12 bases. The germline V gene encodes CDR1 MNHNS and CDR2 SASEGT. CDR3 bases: TGTGCCAGCAGGGGCGGACAGCTCCAAGAGACCCAGTACTTC. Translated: CASRGGQLQETQYF.

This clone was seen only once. The CDR3 nucleotides are TGCGCCAGCGGACTACTTGATGGGACCCAGTACTTC. It translates to CASGLLDGTQYF. The rearrangement links TRBV5-1 to TRBJ2-5; tentative D call: TRBD2 (6 bases). V was pared by 7 bases and J by 7 bases, with 14 bases between. The CDR3 runs to 12 residues. The germline V gene encodes CDR1 SGHRS and CDR2 YFSETQ.

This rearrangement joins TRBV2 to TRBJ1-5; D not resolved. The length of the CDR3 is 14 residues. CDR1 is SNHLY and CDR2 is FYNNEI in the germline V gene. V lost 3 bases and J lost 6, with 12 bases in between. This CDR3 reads CASSEEGPGQPQHF. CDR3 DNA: TGTGCCAGCAGTGAGGAGGGTCCAGGTCAGCCCCAGCATTTT.

The chain's CDR3 is CASRGGTATNEQFF. The CDR3 DNA reads TGTGCCAGCCGGGGAGGGACTGCCACTAATGAGCAGTTCTTC. The J gene is TRBJ2-1, the V gene TRBV14; TRBD2 aligns across 7 bases. Trimming took 8 bases from V and 7 from J; bases not matched to a gene: 11. The V gene's germline CDR1 is SGHDN and CDR2 FVKESK. CDR3 size: 14 residues.

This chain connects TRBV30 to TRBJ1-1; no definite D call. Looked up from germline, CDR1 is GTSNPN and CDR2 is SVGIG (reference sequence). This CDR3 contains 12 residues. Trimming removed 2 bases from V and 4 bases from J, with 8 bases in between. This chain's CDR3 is CAWSRERTEAFF. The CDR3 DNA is TGTGCCTGGAGTAGAGAGCGCACTGAAGCTTTCTTT.

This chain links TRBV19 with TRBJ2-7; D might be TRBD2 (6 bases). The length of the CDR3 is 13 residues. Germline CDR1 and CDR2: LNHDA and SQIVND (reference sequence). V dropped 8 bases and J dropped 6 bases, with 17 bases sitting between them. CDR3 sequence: CASSTTSVSEQYF. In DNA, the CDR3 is TGTGCCAGTTCAACGACTAGTGTCTCCGAGCAGTACTTC.

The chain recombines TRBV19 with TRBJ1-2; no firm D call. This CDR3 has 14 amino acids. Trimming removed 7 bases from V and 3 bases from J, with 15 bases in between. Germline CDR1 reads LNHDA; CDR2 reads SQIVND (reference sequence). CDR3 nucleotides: TGTGCCAGTACTGGAGAGGATGGATACTATGGCTACACCTTC. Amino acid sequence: CASTGEDGYYGYTF.